This passage covers 32 T cell receptor beta chains from one sample sequenced in a study of blood T cell repertoires in COVID-19. Profiling relied on immunoSEQ multiplex PCR, and the TCRdb table lists in-frame clones only, not all of them. The table has 250,000 to 300,000 clones, 86% seen once. Input material: peripheral blood. Every receptor here comes from a young man with active or convalescent COVID-19.

The chain is built from TRBV27 and TRBJ2-1; 8 nucleotides agree with TRBD1. This CDR3 is 14 amino acids long. Germline assignment: CDR1 MNHEY and CDR2 SMNVEV (reference sequence). Unmatched junction bases numbered 14, after V lost 10 bases and J lost 9 bases. The CDR3 coding sequence is TGTGCCACCTCTCCCAGGGGGCGCACAGGTGAGCAGTTCTTC. The encoded protein is CATSPRGRTGEQFF.

This chain connects TRBV5-4 to TRBJ1-2; D might be TRBD1 (6 bases). The CDR3 runs 16 residues. Germline CDR1 and CDR2: SGHNT and YYREEE (reference sequence). Trimming pared 4 bases from V and 5 bases from J, leaving 21 bases between. In nucleotides, the CDR3 is TGTGCCAGCAGCCCCGAAGGGGCAGGGGCTCGGTATGGCTACACCTTC. Residues: CASSPEGAGARYGYTF.

The chain carries TRBV5-1 and TRBJ2-7; D not resolved. CDR1 SGHRS and CDR2 YFSETQ come from the germline V gene. V dropped 1 base and J dropped 5 bases, with 13 bases sitting between them. This CDR3 contains 14 residues. Written as DNA, the CDR3 is TGCGCCAGCAGCTTGATCTCGGTTGCGGACGAGCAGTACTTC. Its protein is CASSLISVADEQYF.

The chain employs TRBV28 and TRBJ2-5; the match to TRBD1 covers 8 bases. Germline V gene sequence: CDR1 MDHEN, CDR2 SYDVKM. V gave up 6 bases and J gave up 5 bases; unmatched junction bases: 8. The CDR3 is 14 residues long. CDR3 region: CASSPDREFETQYF. CDR3 coding DNA: TGTGCCAGCAGCCCGGACAGGGAGTTCGAGACCCAGTACTTC.

The rearrangement joins TRBV6-5 to TRBJ1-3; TRBD1 might be the D (6 bases). The CDR3 sequence is 14 residues long. V lost 6 bases and J 2 bases, leaving 11 bases between the germline ends. The germline CDR1 and CDR2 sequences are MNHEY and SVGAGI. The CDR3 reads CASRGTGTGNTIYF. The CDR3 DNA is TGTGCCAGCAGGGGCACAGGGACTGGAAACACCATATATTTT.

This clone was seen only a few times. This rearrangement joins TRBV5-1 to TRBJ2-1; 9 nucleotides agree with TRBD1. The J segment lost 9 bases and the V segment lost 2 bases, leaving 21 bases of the junction unmatched. The CDR3 is 19 residues long. The germline gives CDR1 SGHRS, CDR2 YFSETQ. CDR3: CASSLQPTTGHRQGGEQFF. CDR3 nucleotide sequence: TGCGCCAGCAGCTTACAACCAACCACCGGACACCGACAGGGGGGTGAGCAGTTCTTC. Full variable domain (rest looked up from reference TRBV5-1 and TRBJ2-1): KAGVTQTPRYLIKTRGQQVTLSCSPISGHRSVSWYQQTPGQGLQFLFEYFSETQRNKGNFPGRFSGRQFSNSRSEMNVSTLELGDSALYLCASSLQPTTGHRQGGEQFFGPGTRLTVL.

This clone was detected only once. The chain employs TRBV2 and TRBJ2-7, with a tentative D call TRBD1 (5 bases). The germline CDR1 and CDR2 sequences are SNHLY and FYNNEI. Trimming pared 5 bases from V and 2 bases from J, leaving 13 bases between. This CDR3 has 14 residues. The CDR3 nucleotides read TGTGCCAGCAGTTACCCCAGGGATCCCTACGAGCAGTACTTC. Amino acids: CASSYPRDPYEQYF.

The chain uses TRBV29-1 and TRBJ2-7; 7 nucleotides line up with TRBD1. The V gene's germline CDR1 is SQVTM and CDR2 ANQGSEA. The CDR3 runs 13 residues. With 2 bases clipped from V and 3 bases from J, the junction kept 4 bases outside the gene matches. DNA of the CDR3: TGCAGCGTTGAACGGCAGGGGGTCTACGAGCAGTACTTC. Its translation is CSVERQGVYEQYF.

The rearrangement uses TRBV5-6 and TRBJ1-2; D ambiguous. Looked up from germline, CDR1 is SGHDT and CDR2 is YYEEEE. This CDR3 has 16 residues. The V and J ends lost 3 bases and 0 bases respectively, with 15 bases between them. CDR3 sequence (DNA): TGTGCCAGCAGCTCCCAATGGGAGCGAGCTAACTATGGCTACACCTTC. Protein: CASSSQWERANYGYTF.

The chain combines TRBV12-3 or TRBV12-4 with TRBJ2-1; 7 positions match TRBD1. V shed 4 bases, J shed 9 bases, and the junction held 3 bases outside the gene matches. The CDR3 has 12 residues. CDR3 residues: CASSWDRGEQFF. Written as DNA, the CDR3 is TGTGCCAGCAGTTGGGACAGAGGTGAGCAGTTCTTC.

The V gene is TRBV27, the J gene TRBJ2-7; D may be TRBD1 (6 bases). Deletions cut 4 bases from V and 2 bases from J, with 12 bases between. CDR1 is MNHEY, CDR2 SMNVEV, per germline (reference sequence). The CDR3 consists of 14 residues. As DNA, the CDR3 is TGTGCCAGCAGTTGGCAGACAGGCACCTACGAGCAGTACTTC. Translated: CASSWQTGTYEQYF.

The chain combines TRBV19 with TRBJ1-5; 11 positions agree with TRBD1. V gave up 9 bases and J gave up 6 bases; unmatched junction bases: 4. The CDR3 runs to 13 residues. Per germline, CDR1 LNHDA and CDR2 SQIVND (reference sequence). The CDR3 sequence is CASAGTGGQPQHF. The CDR3 nucleotides are TGTGCCAGCGCCGGGACAGGGGGTCAGCCCCAGCATTTT.

V and J are TRBV19 and TRBJ2-5; TRBD2 agrees at 10 bases. The germline V gene has CDR1 LNHDA and CDR2 SQIVND (reference sequence). The junction had 7 bases not matched to a gene; V was cut back by 4 bases and J by 5 bases. The CDR3 is made up of 15 amino acids. For the CDR3, the DNA is TGTGCCAGTAGTAGAAGACTAGCGGGTCTTGAGACCCAGTACTTC. It encodes CASSRRLAGLETQYF.

This clone has more than one count but fewer than ten. This chain connects TRBV11-2 to TRBJ2-3; tentative D call: TRBD2 (6 bases). V was shortened by 4 bases and J by 5 bases, with 13 bases between the two germline ends. This CDR3 has 14 residues. Germline CDR1 is SGHAT and CDR2 is FQNNGV. CDR3 protein: CASSSRDLGDTQYF. CDR3 sequence (DNA): TGTGCCAGCAGCTCCAGGGACTTGGGAGATACGCAGTATTTT.

Only one count was recorded for this clone. The CDR3 here is CAWNPNVGVGWQFF. The CDR3 DNA is TGTGCCTGGAACCCTAATGTCGGAGTCGGATGGCAGTTCTTC. This chain joins TRBV30 and TRBJ2-1; D uncertain. V was pared by 4 bases and J by 12 bases, with 22 bases between. The CDR3 consists of 14 residues. CDR1 GTSNPN and CDR2 SVGIG come from the germline V gene (reference sequence).

The J gene is TRBJ2-7, the V gene TRBV9; D is perhaps TRBD2 (5 bases). The V gene lost 8 bases and the J gene lost 9 bases, with 12 bases spanning the gap. The CDR3 spans 10 residues. Germline loops: CDR1 SGDLS, CDR2 YYNGEE. For the CDR3, the DNA is TGTGCCAGAGCCGGGGTACCGCAGTACTTC. Translated: CARAGVPQYF.

V gene TRBV7-9 combines with J gene TRBJ1-1; D remains ambiguous. V shed 4 bases and J shed 7 bases, with 7 bases lying between them. Germline values: CDR1 SEHNR, CDR2 FQNEAQ (reference sequence). The CDR3 runs 11 residues. The CDR3 DNA reads as TGTGCCAGCAGCTACAGCATTGAAGCTTTCTTT. It translates to CASSYSIEAFF.

The V call is TRBV2, the J call TRBJ2-1, with a weak D call TRBD2 (6 bases). Germline CDR1 SNHLY, CDR2 FYNNEI. The CDR3 is 15 residues long. V lost 6 bases and J lost 2, with 14 bases in between. Written as DNA, the CDR3 is TGTGCCAGCAGGGGAGGTAGTGGGGCCTACAATGAGCAGTTCTTC. Translating it yields CASRGGSGAYNEQFF.

Notes on this clone: Other DNA variants within this sample encode the same CDR3. The chain uses TRBV2 and TRBJ2-1, with D unresolved. Trimming took 9 bases from V and 6 from J, leaving 6 bases between them. Germline V gene sequence: CDR1 SNHLY, CDR2 FYNNEI. This CDR3 has 10 residues. The CDR3 region has the DNA TGTGCCAGTAGACTCAATGAGCAGTTCTTC. Translation gives CASRLNEQFF.

V gene TRBV5-1 combines with J gene TRBJ2-7, with D perhaps matching TRBD2 (6 bases). Germline V gene lookup returns CDR1 SGHRS and CDR2 YFSETQ. The CDR3 is 14 amino acids. Trimming stripped 2 bases from V and 7 bases from J, with 16 bases between. CDR3 residues: CASSFSGEEAEQYF. In DNA form, the CDR3 reads TGCGCCAGCAGCTTCTCCGGGGAGGAGGCGGAGCAGTACTTC.

By sample share, this clone is medium-sized. The genes are TRBV6-1 and TRBJ1-4; TRBD1 agrees at 12 bases. The CDR3 covers 14 residues. Per the germline V gene, CDR1 is MNHNS and CDR2 is SASEGT. V trimming: 3 bases; J trimming: 8 bases; junction bases outside the gene matches: 1. This chain's CDR3 is CASSEGQGAEKLFF. CDR3 nucleotide sequence: TGTGCCAGCAGTGAGGGACAGGGGGCGGAAAAACTGTTTTTT.

The chain has TRBV2 and TRBJ1-6, with 7 bases identical to TRBD1. Germline V lookup: CDR1 SNHLY, CDR2 FYNNEI. V dropped 4 bases and J dropped 14; count of bases not matched to a gene: 5. The CDR3 spans 12 residues. The CDR3 reads CASSVVGQALHF. CDR3 bases: TGTGCCAGCAGTGTGGTTGGACAGGCCCTCCACTTT.

The chain recombines TRBV30 with TRBJ1-6; 8 nucleotides agree with TRBD1. Germline V gene sequence: CDR1 GTSNPN, CDR2 SVGIG (reference sequence). CDR3 length equals 13 residues. V dropped 4 bases and J dropped 9; count of bases not matched to a gene: 5. The CDR3 loop is CAWKYRGGSPLHF. For the CDR3, the DNA is TGTGCCTGGAAGTACAGGGGGGGTTCACCCCTCCACTTT.

The rearrangement links TRBV12-3 or TRBV12-4 to TRBJ1-2; weak D call: TRBD1 (6 bases). Trimming cost V 6 bases and J 6 bases, with 14 bases left between them. The CDR3 is 13 residues long. CDR3 nucleotide sequence: TGTGCCAGCAGCGAGGGGGAGTCGCATGGCTACACCTTC. Translating it yields CASSEGESHGYTF.

The V gene is TRBV5-4, the J gene TRBJ2-7; TRBD1 might be the D (8 bases). Trimming stripped 2 bases from V and 3 bases from J, with 21 bases between. The germline V gene has CDR1 SGHNT and CDR2 YYREEE (reference sequence). The CDR3 sequence is 17 residues long. The CDR3 DNA follows: TGTGCCAGCAGCTTAAACCCTGAAACAGGGGGGGGCTACGAGCAGTACTTC. Encoded protein: CASSLNPETGGGYEQYF.

This clone appeared a few times. V usage is TRBV3-1 (or the pseudogene TRBV3-2) and J usage is TRBJ2-7, with 11 bases identical to TRBD2. The CDR3 is made up of 15 amino acids. Germline values: CDR1 LGHDT, CDR2 YNNKEL (reference sequence). The junction had 3 bases not matched to a gene; V was cut back by 1 base and J by 4 bases. CDR3 region: CASSQVAGGPYEQYF. Here the CDR3 DNA reads TGTGCCAGCAGCCAAGTAGCGGGAGGGCCGTACGAGCAGTACTTC.

This clone was recorded once. The rearrangement links TRBV6-5 to TRBJ1-6; 7 positions agree with TRBD1. Losses at the gene ends were 10 bases for V and 8 bases for J; bases not matched to a gene: 8. The CDR3 totals 13 residues. The germline gives CDR1 MNHEY, CDR2 SVGAGI. Written as DNA, the CDR3 is TGTGCCACCTACCGGGACAGATATTCACCCCTCCACTTT. Its protein is CATYRDRYSPLHF.

The J gene is TRBJ1-4, the V gene TRBV5-5; TRBD1 might be the D (5 bases). This CDR3 is 14 amino acids long. V lost 8 bases and J 2 bases, leaving 13 bases between the germline ends. Per the germline V gene, CDR1 is SGHKS and CDR2 is YYEKEE (reference sequence). This CDR3 is CASRGLVTNEKLFF. In DNA form, the CDR3 reads TGTGCCAGTCGGGGGTTGGTGACTAATGAAAAACTGTTTTTT. Variable domain in full (rest from reference TRBV5-5 and TRBJ1-4): DAGVTQSPTHLIKTRGQQVTLRCSPISGHKSVSWYQQVLGQGPQFIFQYYEKEERGRGNFPDRFSARQFPNYSSELNVNALLLGDSALYLCASRGLVTNEKLFFGSGTQLSVL.

The chain has TRBV5-5 and TRBJ2-3, with D perhaps TRBD2 (6 bases). Trimming removed 2 bases at V and 0 bases at J, with 16 bases between. The CDR3 totals 17 residues. CDR1 SGHKS and CDR2 YYEKEE come from the germline V gene (reference sequence). The CDR3 nucleotides are TGTGCCAGCAGCTTCCGCGGGGCGGGTGCTAGCACAGATACGCAGTATTTT. Translating it yields CASSFRGAGASTDTQYF. Combining the CDR3 with reference TRBV5-5 and TRBJ2-3 gives the whole variable domain DAGVTQSPTHLIKTRGQQVTLRCSPISGHKSVSWYQQVLGQGPQFIFQYYEKEERGRGNFPDRFSARQFPNYSSELNVNALLLGDSALYLCASSFRGAGASTDTQYFGPGTRLTVL.

V usage is TRBV18 and J usage is TRBJ2-5; 7 nucleotides line up with TRBD1. The germline V gene has CDR1 KGHSH and CDR2 LQKENI. The ends lost 3 bases at V and 10 bases at J; junction bases unmatched: 17. There are 16 residues in the CDR3. Written as DNA, the CDR3 is TGTGCCAGCTCACCTCCTGGACAGGCTTTTACGGAGCTCCAGTACTTC. It codes for CASSPPGQAFTELQYF.

V is TRBV19 and J is TRBJ1-3, with a tentative D call TRBD1 (5 bases). Germline values: CDR1 LNHDA, CDR2 SQIVND (reference sequence). Trimming pared 3 bases from V and 4 bases from J, leaving 13 bases between. CDR3 size: 15 residues. This CDR3 reads CASSIRRGSGNTIYF. The CDR3 region has the DNA TGTGCCAGTAGTATCCGACGGGGGAGCGGAAACACCATATATTTT.

The table lists this clone with a few counts. V gene TRBV29-1 combines with J gene TRBJ1-1; no firm D call. V lost 7 bases to trimming and J lost 3 bases, with 12 bases between them. CDR3 size: 12 residues. Per the germline V gene, CDR1 is SQVTM and CDR2 is ANQGSEA. CDR3 in amino acids: CSGGYGDTEAFF. Here the CDR3 DNA reads TGCAGCGGGGGTTATGGAGACACTGAAGCTTTCTTT.